Listed below are T cell receptor beta chains from one sample, sequenced in a study of CD8 T cells in ankylosing spondylitis. TCRdb independently ran MiXCR on the 5' RACE reads; one entry per CDR3 protein. The sample lists about 330,000 distinct CDR3 sequences, 8% occurring once. The sequencing sample was made of blood, either unsorted or a sorted T cell fraction (not recorded which). The receptors were sampled from a male donor with ankylosing spondylitis. CDR3s include the opening cysteine and the closing phenylalanine or tryptophan.

length	J	V	CDR3
15	TRBJ2-7	TRBV5-1	CASSQAAGGPYEQYF
15	TRBJ2-7	TRBV5-1	CASTHRPGTDYEQYF
15	TRBJ2-7	TRBV4-1	CASSQEGRRLYEQYF
15	TRBJ2-1	TRBV7-2	CASSPSSGAYNEQFF
15	TRBJ2-1	TRBV29-1	CSVPRSSGTFNEQFF
18	TRBJ2-1	TRBV2	CASSDVAGLREVYNEQFF
14	TRBJ1-4	TRBV11-2	CASSLHPKGEKLFF
15	TRBJ2-1	TRBV28	CASSLSREFIDEQFF
14	TRBJ2-2	TRBV6-1	CATGSGGYTGELFF
13	TRBJ1-5	TRBV6-2/TRBV6-3	CASSRDSNQPQHF
17	TRBJ1-2	TRBV7-2	CASSLVQGEGMVGGYTF
11	TRBJ1-3	TRBV20-1	CSARQSGTIYF
16	TRBJ2-7	TRBV5-1	CASSRSVGGASYEQYF
17	TRBJ2-1	TRBV25-1	CASRSFGTSGRANEQFF
15	TRBJ1-5	TRBV4-1	CASSQAGTGHQPQHF
16	TRBJ1-6	TRBV5-1	CASSLALGQLNSPLHF
14	TRBJ2-7	TRBV20-1	CSARDPLGGYEQYF
14	TRBJ2-1	TRBV7-9	CASSHRSRRNEQFF
10	TRBJ2-1	TRBV29-1	CSVGYNEQFF
18	TRBJ2-2	TRBV24-1	CATSDLKTGGGRGGGLFF
10	TRBJ2-5	TRBV28	CATLYETQYF
14	TRBJ1-2	TRBV12-3/TRBV12-4	CASTQGARVYGYTF
17	TRBJ2-1	TRBV6-2/TRBV6-3	CASAGGVLQGSYNEQFF
15	TRBJ2-1	TRBV3-1	CASSQVGQGGREQFF
14	TRBJ2-3	TRBV4-2	CASSQDLLWDTQYF
15	TRBJ2-1	TRBV20-1	CSASGGPILYNEQFF
12	TRBJ2-5	TRBV29-1	CSGAGGLETQYF
13	TRBJ1-5	TRBV5-5	CASSWDTIWPQHF
14	TRBJ1-5	TRBV19	CASSSSGGNQPQHF
15	TRBJ2-7	TRBV6-5	CASSYSEQVPYEQYF
17	TRBJ2-5	TRBV7-9	CASSHLPGRGGQETQYF
14	TRBJ2-1	TRBV10-3	CAIRTDRNYNEQFF
13	TRBJ1-2	TRBV7-2	CASSLNGLRGYTF
16	TRBJ2-2	TRBV9	CASSGEAGGYIGELFF
12	TRBJ1-2	TRBV6-5	CASRIPNYGYTF
15	TRBJ2-5	TRBV19	CASSIDRGTQETQYF
14	TRBJ2-7	TRBV10-3	CAIRPTGSSYEQYF
13	TRBJ1-1	TRBV7-3	CASSLLGDTEAFF
14	TRBJ2-1	TRBV7-2	CASSLAATYNEQFF
15	TRBJ2-1	TRBV20-1	CSARSSGRARNEQFF
12	TRBJ2-7	TRBV29-1	CSAHGTTYEQYF
13	TRBJ1-4	TRBV29-1	CSVEEVTGEKLFF
16	TRBJ2-7	TRBV15	CATSRIGQGARYEQYF